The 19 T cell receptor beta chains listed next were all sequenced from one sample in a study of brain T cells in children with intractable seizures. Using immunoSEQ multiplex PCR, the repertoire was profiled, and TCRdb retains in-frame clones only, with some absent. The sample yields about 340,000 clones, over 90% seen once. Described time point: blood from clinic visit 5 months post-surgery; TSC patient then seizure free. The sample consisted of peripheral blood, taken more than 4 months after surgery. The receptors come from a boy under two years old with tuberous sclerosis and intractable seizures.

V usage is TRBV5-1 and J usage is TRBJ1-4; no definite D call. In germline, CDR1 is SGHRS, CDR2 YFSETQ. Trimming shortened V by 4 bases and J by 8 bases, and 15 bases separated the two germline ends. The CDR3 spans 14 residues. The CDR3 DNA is TGCGCCAGCAGCCCTGGAGGGCGGGAGGAAAAACTGTTTTTT. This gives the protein CASSPGGREEKLFF.

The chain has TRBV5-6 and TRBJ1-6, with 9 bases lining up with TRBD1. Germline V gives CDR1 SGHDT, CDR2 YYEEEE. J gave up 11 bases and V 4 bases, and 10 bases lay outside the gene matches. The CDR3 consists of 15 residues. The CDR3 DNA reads TGTGCCAGCAGCCCGGACAGGGGTCGAGCGACACCCCTCCACTTT. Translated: CASSPDRGRATPLHF. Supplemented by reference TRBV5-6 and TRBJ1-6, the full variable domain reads DAGVTQSPTHLIKTRGQQVTLRCSPKSGHDTVSWYQQALGQGPQFIFQYYEEEERQRGNFPDRFSGHQFPNYSSELNVNALLLGDSALYLCASSPDRGRATPLHFGNGTRLTVT.

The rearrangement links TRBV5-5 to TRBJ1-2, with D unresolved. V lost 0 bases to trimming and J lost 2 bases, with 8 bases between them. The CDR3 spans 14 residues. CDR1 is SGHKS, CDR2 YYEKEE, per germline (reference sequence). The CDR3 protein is CASSLGTVNYGYTF. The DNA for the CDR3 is TGTGCCAGCAGCTTGGGGACGGTCAACTATGGCTACACCTTC. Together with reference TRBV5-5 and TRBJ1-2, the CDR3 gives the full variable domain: DAGVTQSPTHLIKTRGQQVTLRCSPISGHKSVSWYQQVLGQGPQFIFQYYEKEERGRGNFPDRFSARQFPNYSSELNVNALLLGDSALYLCASSLGTVNYGYTFGSGTRLTVV.

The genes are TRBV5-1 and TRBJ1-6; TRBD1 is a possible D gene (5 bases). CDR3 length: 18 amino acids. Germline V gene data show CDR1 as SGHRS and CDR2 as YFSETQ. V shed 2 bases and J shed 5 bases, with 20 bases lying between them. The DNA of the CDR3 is TGCGCCAGCAGCTTCCGCGCTCCCGGGACGGCCGATAATTCACCCCTCCACTTT. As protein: CASSFRAPGTADNSPLHF.

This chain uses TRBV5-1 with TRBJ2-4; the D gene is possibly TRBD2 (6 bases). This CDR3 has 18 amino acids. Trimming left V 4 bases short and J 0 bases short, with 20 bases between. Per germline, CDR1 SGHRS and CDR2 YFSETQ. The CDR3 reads CASSRSGSSTLAKNIQYF. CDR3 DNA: TGCGCCAGCAGCCGGAGCGGGTCATCCACCTTAGCCAAAAACATTCAGTACTTC.

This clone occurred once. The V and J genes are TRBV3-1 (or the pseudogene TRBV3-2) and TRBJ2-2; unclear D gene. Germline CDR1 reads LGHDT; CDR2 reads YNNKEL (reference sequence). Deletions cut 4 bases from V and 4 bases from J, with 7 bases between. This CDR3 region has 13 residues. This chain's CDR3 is CASSRDGTGELFF. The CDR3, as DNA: TGTGCCAGCAGCCGAGACGGCACCGGGGAGCTGTTTTTT.

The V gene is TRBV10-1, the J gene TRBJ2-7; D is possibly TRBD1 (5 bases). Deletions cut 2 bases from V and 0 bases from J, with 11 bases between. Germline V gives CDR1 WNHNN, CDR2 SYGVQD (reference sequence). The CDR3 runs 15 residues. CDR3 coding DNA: TGCGCCAGCAGTGAGGGGGCCTTAGGCTCCTACGAGCAGTACTTC. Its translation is CASSEGALGSYEQYF.

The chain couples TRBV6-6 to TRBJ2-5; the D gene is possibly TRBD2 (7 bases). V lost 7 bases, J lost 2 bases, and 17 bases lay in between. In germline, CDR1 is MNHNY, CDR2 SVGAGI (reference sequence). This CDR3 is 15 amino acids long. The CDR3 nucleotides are TGTGCCAGCAAAAACGGGGGGCCGGGGCAAGAGACCCAGTACTTC. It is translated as CASKNGGPGQETQYF.

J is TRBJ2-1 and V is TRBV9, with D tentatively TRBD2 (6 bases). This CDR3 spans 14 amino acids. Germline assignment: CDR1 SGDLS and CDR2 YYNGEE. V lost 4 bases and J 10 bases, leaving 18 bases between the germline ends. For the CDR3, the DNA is TGTGCCAGCAGCAACCAACCCCGGGACTCCGAGCAGTTCTTC. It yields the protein CASSNQPRDSEQFF. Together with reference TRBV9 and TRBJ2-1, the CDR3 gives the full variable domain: DSGVTQTPKHLITATGQRVTLRCSPRSGDLSVYWYQQSLDQGLQFLIQYYNGEERAKGNILERFSAQQFPDLHSELNLSSLELGDSALYFCASSNQPRDSEQFFGPGTRLTVL.

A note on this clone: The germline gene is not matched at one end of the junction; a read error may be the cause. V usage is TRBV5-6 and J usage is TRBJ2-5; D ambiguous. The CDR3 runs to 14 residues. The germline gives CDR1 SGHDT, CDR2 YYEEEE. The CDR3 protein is CASTLSAPQETQYF. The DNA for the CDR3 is TGTGCCAGCACCTTGTCGGCACCCCAAGAGACCCAGTACTTC.

The CDR3 spells CASSIGLVAGGPDTQYF. DNA of the CDR3: TGTGCCAGTAGTATCGGCTTAGTAGCGGGGGGGCCAGATACGCAGTATTTT. The chain uses TRBV19 and TRBJ2-3, with 11 nucleotides matching TRBD2. CDR3 length: 17 amino acids. Unmatched junction bases numbered 9, after V lost 3 bases and J lost 4 bases. Looked up from germline, CDR1 is LNHDA and CDR2 is SQIVND (reference sequence).

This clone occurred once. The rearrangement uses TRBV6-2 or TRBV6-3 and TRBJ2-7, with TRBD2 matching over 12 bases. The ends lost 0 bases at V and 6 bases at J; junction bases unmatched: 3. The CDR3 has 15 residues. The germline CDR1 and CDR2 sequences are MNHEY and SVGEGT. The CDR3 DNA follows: TGTGCCAGCAGTTACTCCGGGACTAGCGGGTTCGAGCAGTACTTC. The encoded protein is CASSYSGTSGFEQYF.

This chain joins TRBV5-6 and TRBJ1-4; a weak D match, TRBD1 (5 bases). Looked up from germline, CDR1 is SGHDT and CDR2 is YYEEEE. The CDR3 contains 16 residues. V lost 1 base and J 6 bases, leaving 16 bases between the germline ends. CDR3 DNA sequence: TGTGCCAGCAGCTTGACGTCGTGGCAGGGAGATGAAAAACTGTTTTTT. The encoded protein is CASSLTSWQGDEKLFF.

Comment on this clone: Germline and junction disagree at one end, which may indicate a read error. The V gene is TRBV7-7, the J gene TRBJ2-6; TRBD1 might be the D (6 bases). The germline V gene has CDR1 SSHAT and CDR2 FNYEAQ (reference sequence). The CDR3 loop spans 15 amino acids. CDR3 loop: CASSLGGTGANVLTF. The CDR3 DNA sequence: TGTGCTAGCAGCTTAGGGGGAACTGGGGCCAACGTCCTGACTTTC.

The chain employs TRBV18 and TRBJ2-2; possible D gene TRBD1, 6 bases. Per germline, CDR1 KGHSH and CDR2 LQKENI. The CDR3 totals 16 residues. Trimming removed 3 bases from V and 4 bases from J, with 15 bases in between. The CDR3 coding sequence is TGTGCCAGCTCACCCTGGACAGACCACTTCACCGGGGAGCTGTTTTTT. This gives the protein CASSPWTDHFTGELFF.

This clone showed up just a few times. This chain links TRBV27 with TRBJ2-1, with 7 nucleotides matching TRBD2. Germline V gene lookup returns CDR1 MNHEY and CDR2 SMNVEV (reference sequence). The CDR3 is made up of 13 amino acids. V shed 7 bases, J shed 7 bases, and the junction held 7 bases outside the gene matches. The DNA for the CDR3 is TGTGCCAGCACCCTAAACGGGGGGAATGAGCAGTTCTTC. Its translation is CASTLNGGNEQFF.

The CDR3 loop reads CASSDGHRTDLNEKLFF. The CDR3 bases are TGTGCCAGCAGTGACGGTCACAGAACAGACCTTAATGAAAAACTGTTTTTT. The chain employs TRBV25-1 and TRBJ1-4, with D uncertain. Germline CDR1 reads MGHDK; CDR2 reads SYGVNS. The CDR3 totals 17 residues. Trimming left V 3 bases short and J 4 bases short, with 18 bases between.

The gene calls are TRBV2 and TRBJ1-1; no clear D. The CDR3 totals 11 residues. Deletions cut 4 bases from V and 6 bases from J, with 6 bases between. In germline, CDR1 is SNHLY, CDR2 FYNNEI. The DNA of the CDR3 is TGTGCCAGCAGTGCGGGAGCTGAAGCTTTCTTT. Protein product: CASSAGAEAFF.

CDR3 protein: CASSPAGAASYEQYF. CDR3 sequence (DNA): TGTGCCAGCAGCCCGGCAGGGGCTGCCTCCTACGAGCAGTACTTC. The chain carries TRBV9 and TRBJ2-7; tentatively, D is TRBD1 (6 bases). The CDR3 extends over 15 amino acids. Trimming pared 4 bases from V and 0 bases from J, leaving 14 bases between. CDR1 and CDR2 (germline): SGDLS, YYNGEE.